A single sample is the source of the 4 T cell receptor beta chains below, sequenced in a study of shared clonotypes between healthy human individuals. Profiling relied on immunoSEQ multiplex PCR, and the TCRdb table lists in-frame clones only, not all of them. The sample holds around 2.3 million clones, approximately 94% seen once. The material sequenced was naive CD4+ T cells sorted from blood. Noted subset: CD45RA+ positively selected. The receptor source for this set is a young man in good health.

V and J are TRBV30 and TRBJ2-1; D may be TRBD2 (5 bases). This CDR3 contains 16 residues. The germline V gene encodes CDR1 GTSNPN and CDR2 SVGIG (reference sequence). V lost 3 bases and J 0 bases, leaving 15 bases between the germline ends. The CDR3 coding sequence is TGTGCCTGGAGGCCCTTCGGCGGGTCCTCCTACAATGAGCAGTTCTTC. Translation gives CAWRPFGGSSYNEQFF.

This chain connects TRBV9 to TRBJ2-5; 11 nucleotides line up with TRBD2. The CDR3 loop spans 16 amino acids. From germline, CDR1 is SGDLS and CDR2 YYNGEE. V was pared by 0 bases and J by 3 bases, with 4 bases of the junction left unmatched. CDR3 protein: CASSVVGTSGKETQYF. CDR3 sequence (DNA): TGTGCCAGCAGCGTAGTGGGGACTAGCGGTAAAGAGACCCAGTACTTC.

This sequence joins TRBV27 and TRBJ2-3, with 12 bases lining up with TRBD2. The CDR3 spans 17 residues. Germline V gene sequence: CDR1 MNHEY, CDR2 SMNVEV (reference sequence). J was trimmed by 4 bases and V by 1 base; bases with no gene match: 6. CDR3 protein: CASSLFSTSGSPDTQYF. CDR3 DNA: TGTGCCAGCAGTTTATTTTCGACTAGCGGGAGCCCAGATACGCAGTATTTT.

The CDR3 nucleotides read TGTGCCAGCAGCCGGAGCTCCTACGAGCAGTACTTC. It specifies CASSRSSYEQYF. The rearrangement uses TRBV13 and TRBJ2-7, with D unclear. This CDR3 comprises 12 residues. Trimming removed 5 bases at V and 0 bases at J, with 5 bases between. CDR1 is PRHDT, CDR2 FYEKMQ, per germline (reference sequence).